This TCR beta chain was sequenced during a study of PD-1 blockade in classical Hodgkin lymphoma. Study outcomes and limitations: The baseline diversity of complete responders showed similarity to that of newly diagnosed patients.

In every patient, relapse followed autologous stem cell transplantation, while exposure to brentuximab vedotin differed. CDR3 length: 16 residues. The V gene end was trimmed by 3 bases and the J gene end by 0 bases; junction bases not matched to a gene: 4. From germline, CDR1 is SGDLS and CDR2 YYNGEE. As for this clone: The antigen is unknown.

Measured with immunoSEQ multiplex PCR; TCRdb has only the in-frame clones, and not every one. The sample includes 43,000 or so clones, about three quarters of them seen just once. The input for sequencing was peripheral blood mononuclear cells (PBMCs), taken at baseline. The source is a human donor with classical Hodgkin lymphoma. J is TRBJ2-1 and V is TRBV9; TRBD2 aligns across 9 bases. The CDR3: CASSDFSGSSYNEQFF. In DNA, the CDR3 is TGTGCCAGCAGCGACTTTAGCGGGAGCTCCTACAATGAGCAGTTCTTC.